The clone carrying this TCR beta chain has just a few counts. PCR involved 60 Vbeta and 13 Jbeta primers. TCRdb's copy holds only in-frame clones and misses some; the assay was immunoSEQ multiplex PCR. The data hold roughly 200,000 clones, with more than 75% observed a single time. Every donor was a healthy person donating bone marrow. Looked up from germline, CDR1 is SNHLY and CDR2 is FYNNEI. This CDR3 contains 15 residues. The ends were cut back, 8 bases at V and 0 bases at J, with 11 bases in the middle. These data belong to a study of cytomegalovirus exposure and HLA in healthy donors. The sequence derives from a woman in her twenties or thirties in good health and CMV-seropositive. The sequencing input was PBMCs. The J gene is TRBJ1-6, the V gene TRBV2; no clear D gene. The CDR3 DNA reads TGTGCCAGCCGCCTGGGCAGCTCCTATAATTCACCCCTCCACTTT. Its protein product is CASRLGSSYNSPLHF. Looking up the rest from reference TRBV2 and TRBJ1-6 gives the full variable domain: EPEVTQTPSHQVTQMGQEVILRCVPISNHLYFYWYRQILGQKVEFLVSFYNNEISEKSEIFDDQFSVERPDGSNFTLKIRSTKLEDSAMYFCASRLGSSYNSPLHFGNGTRLTVT.